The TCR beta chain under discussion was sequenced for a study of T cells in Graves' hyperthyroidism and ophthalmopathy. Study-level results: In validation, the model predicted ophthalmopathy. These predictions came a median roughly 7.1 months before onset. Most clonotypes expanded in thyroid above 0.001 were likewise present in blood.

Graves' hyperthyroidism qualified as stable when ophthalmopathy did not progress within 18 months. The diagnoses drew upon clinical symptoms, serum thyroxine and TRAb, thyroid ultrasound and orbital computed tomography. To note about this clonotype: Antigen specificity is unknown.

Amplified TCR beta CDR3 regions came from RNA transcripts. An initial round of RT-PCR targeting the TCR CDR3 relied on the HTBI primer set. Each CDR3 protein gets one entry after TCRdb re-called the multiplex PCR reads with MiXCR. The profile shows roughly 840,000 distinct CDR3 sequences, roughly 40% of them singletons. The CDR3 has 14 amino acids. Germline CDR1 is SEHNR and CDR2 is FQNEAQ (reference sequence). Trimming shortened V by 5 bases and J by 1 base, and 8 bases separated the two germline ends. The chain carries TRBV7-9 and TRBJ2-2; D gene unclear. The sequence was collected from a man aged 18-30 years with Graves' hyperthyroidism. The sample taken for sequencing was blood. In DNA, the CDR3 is TGTGCCAGCAGCAAAGCAGGGAACACCGGGGAGCTGTTTTTT. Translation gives CASSKAGNTGELFF.